This T cell receptor (beta chain) derives from a study of cytomegalovirus exposure and HLA in healthy donors. There are 15 residues in the CDR3. CDR1 and CDR2 from the germline V gene are KGHSH and LQKENI. The V and J ends lost 3 bases and 1 base respectively, with 13 bases between them. In nominal health when sampled, donors likely had unrecorded immune exposures nonetheless. Primers included in the PCR were 60 Vbeta and 13 Jbeta primers. TCRdb's copy holds only in-frame clones and misses some; the assay was immunoSEQ multiplex PCR. Among over 100,000 clones, roughly 70% were seen once, and the ten largest hold around 5.4%. Findings and caveats of the study: It was reported in a later analysis that an Asian-associated ancestry cluster showed fewer N-insertions than the 666-donor mean. Indistinguishable V segments such as TRBV6-2 and TRBV6-3 were excluded. In an earlier analysis, about 87% or about 30%: the productive usage of most TCR beta V segments.

Only a few counts were recorded for this clone. Its antigen is still unknown. Material for sequencing was PBMCs. The chain couples TRBV18 to TRBJ2-7; possibly TRBD1 for D (6 bases). This TCR came from a woman between 65 and 79 years old in good health and CMV-seropositive. CDR3 DNA: TGTGCCAGCTCACCGAACACAGGGAAATCCTACGAGCAGTACTTC. Translating it yields CASSPNTGKSYEQYF.